These T cell receptor beta chains were read from a single sample in a study of T cells in Graves' hyperthyroidism and ophthalmopathy. TCRdb reprocessed the multiplex PCR reads via MiXCR and lists one record per CDR3 protein. The sample lists some 510,000 distinct CDR3 sequences, around 20% occurring once. Sequenced material: blood. The origin of the receptors is a man aged 18 to 30 with Graves' hyperthyroidism. Each CDR3 is given without its conserved first and last residue. The order of the fields is V gene, J gene, CDR3 length, CDR3 protein.

V gene: TRBV27
J gene: TRBJ1-2
CDR3 length: 12
CDR3 protein: ASRGTGANYGYT

V gene: TRBV6-1
J gene: TRBJ2-5
CDR3 length: 13
CDR3 protein: ASSEDVQGVKTQY

V gene: TRBV6-5
J gene: TRBJ1-6
CDR3 length: 15
CDR3 protein: ASSYMTPPSYNSPLH

V gene: TRBV12-3/TRBV12-4
J gene: TRBJ2-4
CDR3 length: 12
CDR3 protein: ASSPLGQGDIQY

V gene: TRBV6-1
J gene: TRBJ1-5
CDR3 length: 11
CDR3 protein: ASSEGQIQPQH

V gene: TRBV4-1
J gene: TRBJ1-5
CDR3 length: 11
CDR3 protein: ASSQDSSWSQH

V gene: TRBV19
J gene: TRBJ2-2
CDR3 length: 12
CDR3 protein: ASSVTSNTGELF

V gene: TRBV20-1
J gene: TRBJ1-2
CDR3 length: 11
CDR3 protein: SATDRGNYGYT

V gene: TRBV28
J gene: TRBJ2-7
CDR3 length: 14
CDR3 protein: ASSLSGGTGYYEQY

V gene: TRBV6-2/TRBV6-3
J gene: TRBJ2-5
CDR3 length: 13
CDR3 protein: ASSPGQRYQETQY

V gene: TRBV7-2
J gene: TRBJ2-7
CDR3 length: 11
CDR3 protein: ASSLTTPYEQY

V gene: TRBV6-1
J gene: TRBJ1-1
CDR3 length: 13
CDR3 protein: ASSISLGGQVGAF

V gene: TRBV14
J gene: TRBJ1-1
CDR3 length: 13
CDR3 protein: ASSQMTARKTEAF

V gene: TRBV30
J gene: TRBJ2-2
CDR3 length: 11
CDR3 protein: AWSSQVVGELF

V gene: TRBV29-1
J gene: TRBJ1-2
CDR3 length: 12
CDR3 protein: SVDSPDRVNGYT

V gene: TRBV6-1
J gene: TRBJ2-7
CDR3 length: 10
CDR3 protein: ASDDRSYEQY

V gene: TRBV5-1
J gene: TRBJ1-2
CDR3 length: 13
CDR3 protein: ASSLGAQVNYGYT

V gene: TRBV12-3/TRBV12-4
J gene: TRBJ2-5
CDR3 length: 13
CDR3 protein: ASSFREVGRGTQY

V gene: TRBV12-3/TRBV12-4
J gene: TRBJ2-2
CDR3 length: 13
CDR3 protein: ASSLVGEETGELF

V gene: TRBV27
J gene: TRBJ1-5
CDR3 length: 12
CDR3 protein: ASSLGISNQPQH

V gene: TRBV6-1
J gene: TRBJ1-1
CDR3 length: 11
CDR3 protein: ASTTTQNTEAF

V gene: TRBV12-3/TRBV12-4
J gene: TRBJ1-3
CDR3 length: 15
CDR3 protein: ASSPATGTSSGNTIY

V gene: TRBV27
J gene: TRBJ2-7
CDR3 length: 13
CDR3 protein: ASSPTGGRSYEQY

V gene: TRBV6-2/TRBV6-3
J gene: TRBJ1-1
CDR3 length: 11
CDR3 protein: ASSLGLYTEAF

V gene: TRBV28
J gene: TRBJ1-6
CDR3 length: 14
CDR3 protein: ASSSRQGALNSPLH

V gene: TRBV12-3/TRBV12-4
J gene: TRBJ2-6
CDR3 length: 16
CDR3 protein: ASTLGRGGTSGANVLT

V gene: TRBV5-1
J gene: TRBJ2-7
CDR3 length: 10
CDR3 protein: ASSFVPNEQY

V gene: TRBV7-9
J gene: TRBJ2-7
CDR3 length: 13
CDR3 protein: ASSPGQTNTYEQY

V gene: TRBV28
J gene: TRBJ2-7
CDR3 length: 15
CDR3 protein: ASSPHSVGHGGGEQY

V gene: TRBV19
J gene: TRBJ1-1
CDR3 length: 12
CDR3 protein: ASTAGTLSTEAF

V gene: TRBV6-1
J gene: TRBJ1-1
CDR3 length: 14
CDR3 protein: ASSAQFGQMNTEAF

V gene: TRBV12-5
J gene: TRBJ2-7
CDR3 length: 11
CDR3 protein: ASGVRDWNEQY

V gene: TRBV28
J gene: TRBJ1-2
CDR3 length: 13
CDR3 protein: ASTPGGGGRAGYT

V gene: TRBV7-6
J gene: TRBJ2-1
CDR3 length: 12
CDR3 protein: ASTVQGGPSEQF

V gene: TRBV27
J gene: TRBJ2-3
CDR3 length: 9
CDR3 protein: ASRGTDTQY

V gene: TRBV6-2/TRBV6-3
J gene: TRBJ1-2
CDR3 length: 13
CDR3 protein: ASSAGTAGNYGYT

V gene: TRBV6-5
J gene: TRBJ1-5
CDR3 length: 15
CDR3 protein: ASSYRTGGFSNQPQH

V gene: TRBV28
J gene: TRBJ2-5
CDR3 length: 11
CDR3 protein: ASRPQGWETQY

V gene: TRBV20-1
J gene: TRBJ2-5
CDR3 length: 11
CDR3 protein: SVPWGGAETQY

V gene: TRBV12-3/TRBV12-4
J gene: TRBJ2-7
CDR3 length: 11
CDR3 protein: ASSLTTFYEQY

V gene: TRBV12-3/TRBV12-4
J gene: TRBJ2-2
CDR3 length: 12
CDR3 protein: ASSFTGYTGELF

V gene: TRBV9
J gene: TRBJ2-7
CDR3 length: 12
CDR3 protein: ASSPTAAAWEQY

V gene: TRBV6-1
J gene: TRBJ1-1
CDR3 length: 8
CDR3 protein: ASSKSEAF

V gene: TRBV2
J gene: TRBJ2-4
CDR3 length: 11
CDR3 protein: ASRDGPVNIQY

V gene: TRBV10-3
J gene: TRBJ1-2
CDR3 length: 11
CDR3 protein: AISEVSDYGYT

V gene: TRBV20-1
J gene: TRBJ2-5
CDR3 length: 11
CDR3 protein: SATKTGEETQY

V gene: TRBV5-1
J gene: TRBJ1-2
CDR3 length: 15
CDR3 protein: ASSLKAGGKANYGYT